The rows below give T cell receptor beta chains drawn from one sample of a study of T cell responses to AZD1222 COVID-19 vaccine. Clones were read by immunoSEQ multiplex PCR, and TCRdb kept only the in-frame ones, dropping some. The table has 170,000 or so clones, 90% to 95% seen once. This specimen consisted of peripheral blood, obtained 28 days after the second dose of the MenACWY control vaccine. The receptors come from an adult who received the MenACWY meningococcal vaccine as a control. The CDR3 runs from the conserved cysteine through the conserved F or W. The order of the fields is J gene, clone size, D gene, V gene, CDR3 protein, CDR3 DNA. D genes are given only for firm matches. The size entry is marked missing in some rows and otherwise reads once, few, many or a size class.

j_gene: TRBJ2-2; abundance: -; d_gene: -; v_gene: TRBV18; CDR3aa: CASSPRSQGSAGELFF; CDR3nt: TGTGCCAGCTCACCAAGATCGCAGGGAAGTGCCGGGGAGCTGTTTTTT
j_gene: TRBJ1-1; abundance: -; d_gene: -; v_gene: TRBV29-1; CDR3aa: CSATDGTAEAFF; CDR3nt: TGCAGCGCCACTGACGGAACCGCTGAAGCTTTCTTT
j_gene: TRBJ1-5; abundance: -; d_gene: -; v_gene: TRBV27; CDR3aa: CASSNTGDSNQPQHF; CDR3nt: TGTGCCAGCAGTAATACCGGGGATAGCAATCAGCCCCAGCATTTT
j_gene: TRBJ1-1; abundance: once; d_gene: -; v_gene: TRBV5-4; CDR3aa: CASSPGGMDLNTEAFF; CDR3nt: TGTGCCAGCAGCCCCGGGGGGATGGATCTGAACACTGAAGCTTTCTTT
j_gene: TRBJ1-5; abundance: -; d_gene: -; v_gene: TRBV28; CDR3aa: CASSFRAGWQPQHF; CDR3nt: TGTGCCAGCAGTTTCCGGGCAGGATGGCAGCCCCAGCATTTT
j_gene: TRBJ2-5; abundance: -; d_gene: -; v_gene: TRBV7-2; CDR3aa: CASSLPGPQETQYF; CDR3nt: TGTGCCAGCAGCCTGCCAGGGCCACAAGAGACCCAGTACTTC
j_gene: TRBJ1-1; abundance: -; d_gene: -; v_gene: TRBV7-9; CDR3aa: CASILGERTEAFF; CDR3nt: TGTGCCAGCATTCTAGGGGAGCGAACTGAAGCTTTCTTT
j_gene: TRBJ2-2; abundance: -; d_gene: TRBD2; v_gene: TRBV11-2; CDR3aa: CASSQLAGNTGELFF; CDR3nt: TGTGCCAGCAGTCAACTAGCGGGGAACACCGGGGAGCTGTTTTTT
j_gene: TRBJ2-1; abundance: -; d_gene: -; v_gene: TRBV7-2; CDR3aa: CASSPGSYNEQFF; CDR3nt: TGTGCCAGCAGCCCTGGCTCCTACAATGAGCAGTTCTTC
j_gene: TRBJ1-2; abundance: -; d_gene: -; v_gene: TRBV28; CDR3aa: CASSRQVNYGYTF; CDR3nt: TGTGCCAGCAGTCGACAGGTTAACTATGGCTACACCTTC
j_gene: TRBJ2-3; abundance: -; d_gene: -; v_gene: TRBV3-1/TRBV3-2; CDR3aa: CASSQRRRLITDTQYF; CDR3nt: TGTGCCAGCAGCCAACGCCGACGGCTTATCACAGATACGCAGTATTTT
j_gene: TRBJ1-6; abundance: -; d_gene: -; v_gene: TRBV5-6; CDR3aa: CASSLYRENSPLHF; CDR3nt: TGTGCCAGCAGCTTGTACAGGGAGAATTCACCCCTCCACTTT
j_gene: TRBJ1-5; abundance: once; d_gene: -; v_gene: TRBV19; CDR3aa: CASSMGQVGNQPQHF; CDR3nt: TGTGCCAGTAGTATGGGGCAGGTGGGAAATCAGCCCCAGCATTTT
j_gene: TRBJ1-3; abundance: -; d_gene: -; v_gene: TRBV18; CDR3aa: CASSFVETSSGNTIYF; CDR3nt: TGTGCCAGCTCTTTCGTGGAGACGAGCTCTGGAAACACCATATATTTT
j_gene: TRBJ1-1; abundance: -; d_gene: -; v_gene: TRBV7-9; CDR3aa: CASSFRHRTEAFF; CDR3nt: TGTGCCAGCAGCTTCCGACATCGGACTGAAGCTTTCTTT
j_gene: TRBJ2-2; abundance: -; d_gene: -; v_gene: TRBV7-7; CDR3aa: CATQPSSGVETGELFF; CDR3nt: TGTGCCACGCAGCCGTCCTCAGGGGTGGAAACCGGGGAGCTGTTTTTT
j_gene: TRBJ2-7; abundance: once; d_gene: TRBD1; v_gene: TRBV25-1; CDR3aa: CASREQGSNYEQYF; CDR3nt: TGTGCCAGCAGAGAACAGGGGTCCAACTACGAGCAGTACTTC